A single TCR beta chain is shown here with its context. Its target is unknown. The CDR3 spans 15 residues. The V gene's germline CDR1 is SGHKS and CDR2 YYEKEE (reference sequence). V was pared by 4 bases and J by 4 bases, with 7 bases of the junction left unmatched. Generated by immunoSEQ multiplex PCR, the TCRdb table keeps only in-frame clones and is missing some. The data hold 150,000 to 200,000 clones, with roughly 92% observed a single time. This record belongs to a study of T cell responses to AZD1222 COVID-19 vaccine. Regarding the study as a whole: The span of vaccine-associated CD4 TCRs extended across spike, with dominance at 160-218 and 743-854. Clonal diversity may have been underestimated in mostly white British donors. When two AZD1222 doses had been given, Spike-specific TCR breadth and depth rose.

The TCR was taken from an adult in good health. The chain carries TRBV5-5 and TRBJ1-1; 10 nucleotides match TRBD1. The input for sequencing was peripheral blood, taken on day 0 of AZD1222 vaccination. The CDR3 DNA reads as TGTGCCAGCAGCGCAAGGACAGGGGGTGTCACTGAAGCTTTCTTT. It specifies CASSARTGGVTEAFF.